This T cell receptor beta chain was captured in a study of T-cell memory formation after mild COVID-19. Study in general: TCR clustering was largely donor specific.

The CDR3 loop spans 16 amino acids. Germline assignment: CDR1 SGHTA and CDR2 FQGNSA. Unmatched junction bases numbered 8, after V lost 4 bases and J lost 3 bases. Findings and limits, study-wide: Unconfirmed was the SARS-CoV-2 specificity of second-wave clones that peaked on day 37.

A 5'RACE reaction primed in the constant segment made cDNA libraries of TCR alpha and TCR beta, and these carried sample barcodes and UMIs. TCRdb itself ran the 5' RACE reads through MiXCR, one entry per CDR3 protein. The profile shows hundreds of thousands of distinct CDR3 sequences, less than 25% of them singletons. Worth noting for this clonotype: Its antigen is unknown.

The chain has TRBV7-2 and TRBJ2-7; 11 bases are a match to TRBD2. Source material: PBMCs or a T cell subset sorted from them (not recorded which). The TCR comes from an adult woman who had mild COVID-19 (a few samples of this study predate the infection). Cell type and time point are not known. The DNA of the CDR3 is TGTGCCAGCAGCTCCTTAGCGGGAGGGCAAATCTACGAGCAGTACTTC. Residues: CASSSLAGGQIYEQYF.